This TCR beta chain derives from a study of cytomegalovirus exposure and HLA in healthy donors. The PCR was carried out with 60 Vbeta primers and 13 Jbeta primers. The method was immunoSEQ multiplex PCR; TCRdb's version includes in-frame clones alone and lacks a portion of them. This sample has more than 130,000 clones, with more than 70% found just once. Per germline, CDR1 MNHEY and CDR2 SMNVEV (reference sequence). V was clipped by 2 bases and J by 2 bases, with 16 bases between them. The CDR3 loop spans 16 amino acids. The receptor comes from a woman in her forties or fifties in good health and CMV-seronegative. The V call is TRBV27, the J call TRBJ2-7; D ambiguous. The sequenced material came from PBMCs. The chain's CDR3 is CASSLGTVHSAYEQYF. In DNA, the CDR3 is TGTGCCAGCAGTTTAGGTACCGTGCACTCGGCCTACGAGCAGTACTTC.